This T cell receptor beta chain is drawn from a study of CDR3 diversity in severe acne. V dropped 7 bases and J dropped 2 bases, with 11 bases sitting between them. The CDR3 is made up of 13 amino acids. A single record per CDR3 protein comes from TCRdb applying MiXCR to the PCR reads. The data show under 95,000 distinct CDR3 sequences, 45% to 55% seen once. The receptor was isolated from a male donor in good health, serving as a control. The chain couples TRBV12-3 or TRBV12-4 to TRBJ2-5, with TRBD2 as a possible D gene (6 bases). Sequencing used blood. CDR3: CASTWDSQETQYF. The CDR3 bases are TGTGCCAGCACCTGGGACTCTCAAGAGACCCAGTACTTC.